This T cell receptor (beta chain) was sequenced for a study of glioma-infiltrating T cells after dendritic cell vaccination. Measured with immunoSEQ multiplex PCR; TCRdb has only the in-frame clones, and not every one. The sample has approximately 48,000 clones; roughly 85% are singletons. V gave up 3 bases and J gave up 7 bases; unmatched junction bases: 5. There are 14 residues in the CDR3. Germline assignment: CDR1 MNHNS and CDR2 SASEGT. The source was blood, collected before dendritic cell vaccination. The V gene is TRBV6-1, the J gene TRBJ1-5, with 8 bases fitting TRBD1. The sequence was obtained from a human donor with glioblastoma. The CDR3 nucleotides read TGTGCCAGCAGTGAGCGACAGGGGTTACAGCCCCAGCATTTT. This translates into CASSERQGLQPQHF.